This T cell receptor beta chain was recovered during a study of blood T cell repertoires in COVID-19. Turning to the study itself: The United States, Italy and Spain provided the acute and convalescent COVID-19 samples.

TCRdb's copy holds only in-frame clones and misses some; the assay was immunoSEQ multiplex PCR. This table has approximately 200,000 clones, 80% to 90% appearing once. The sample consisted of peripheral blood. This sequence was found in a man aged 60 to 75 who had recovered from COVID-19.

The CDR3 sequence is CASSFGPGQGARETQYF. For the CDR3, the DNA is TGTGCCAGCAGCTTCGGCCCGGGACAGGGGGCTCGGGAGACCCAGTACTTC. The rearrangement joins TRBV7-2 to TRBJ2-5, with 12 bases identical to TRBD1. This CDR3 is built from 17 residues. CDR1 is SGHTA, CDR2 FQGNSA, per germline. J lost 5 bases, V lost 3 bases, and 10 bases had no gene match.